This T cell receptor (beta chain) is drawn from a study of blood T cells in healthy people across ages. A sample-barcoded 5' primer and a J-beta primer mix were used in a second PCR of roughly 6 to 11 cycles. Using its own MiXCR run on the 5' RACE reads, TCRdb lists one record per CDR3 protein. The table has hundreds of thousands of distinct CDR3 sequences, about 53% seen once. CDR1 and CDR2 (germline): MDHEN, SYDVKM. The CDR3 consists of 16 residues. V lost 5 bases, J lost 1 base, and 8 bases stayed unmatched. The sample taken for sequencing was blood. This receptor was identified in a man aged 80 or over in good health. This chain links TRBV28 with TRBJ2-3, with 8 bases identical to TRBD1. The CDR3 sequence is CASSARQGRGTDTQYF. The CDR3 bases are TGTGCCAGCAGTGCCCGACAGGGGAGAGGCACAGATACGCAGTATTTT.